This paragraph covers one TCR beta chain sequence. TCRdb reprocessed the 5' RACE reads and stores each CDR3 protein as one record, lacking DNA. Its listing shows around 370,000 distinct CDR3 sequences. The sample belongs to a study of monozygotic twins with inflammatory bowel disease. CDR1 and CDR2 (germline): LNHNV, YYDKDF (reference sequence). CDR3 length: 16 amino acids. This receptor was taken from a human donor with ulcerative colitis or Crohn's disease, or a healthy co-twin of an affected twin (not recorded which). The source material was blood. The genes are TRBV15 and TRBJ2-2; lacking DNA, the TRBD1 call made by TCRdb goes unchecked. The CDR3 here is CATSRDQGWDTGELFF.